This T cell receptor beta chain was sequenced during a study of beta chain features in type 1 diabetes. General study findings and limits: TCRB CDR3s were moderately but significantly shorter in Type 1 diabetes patients in all four CD4+ subsets.

Sequenced material consisted of expressed TCRB transcripts (all of the isolated RNA was reverse transcribed). This table comes from immunoSEQ multiplex PCR, and its TCRdb copy is limited to in-frame clones, with some not included. Of some 240,000 clones listed, 16% are singletons. Notes on this clone: Its antigen is as yet unknown.

Germline-derived CDR1 and CDR2 are LGHNA and YSLEER. V shed 0 bases and J shed 1 base, with 13 bases lying between them. The CDR3 covers 17 residues. The gene calls are TRBV4-3 and TRBJ2-1, with a weak D call TRBD2 (6 bases). Material: naive CD4+ T cells from blood. The receptor was derived from a man aged 30 to 39 with type 1 diabetes. CDR3 residues: CASSQENGTPSYNEQFF. The CDR3 DNA is TGCGCCAGCAGCCAAGAGAACGGGACTCCTTCCTACAATGAGCAGTTCTTC.